This T cell receptor (beta chain) was sequenced for a study of human T cells and chemical hapten exposure. Time point noted: pre-sensitization, week 0. The treatment is: therapeutic diphenylcyclopropenone sensitization with weekly scalp DPC. This clonotype was seen at least ten times. V lost 6 bases to trimming and J lost 1 base; unmatched junction nucleotides: 26. There are 24 residues in the CDR3. The germline gives CDR1 ENHRY, CDR2 SYGVKD. The library tagged individual cDNA molecules with unique molecular identifiers. TCRdb called the RACE reads again in MiXCR, with one record for every CDR3 protein. The repertoire holds about 85,000 distinct CDR3 sequences, with 8.5% as singletons.

This receptor was obtained from a man in his forties with alopecia areata. Some clones in this sample may be carry-over from other donors' samples. Sequences were derived from whole blood, sampled in connection with sensitization to the hapten diphenylcyclopropenone (DPC). The chain carries TRBV10-3 and TRBJ2-3; the match to TRBD2 covers 15 bases. The CDR3 spells CAIRRFGGAPNGTSGRYGTDTQYF. The CDR3 bases are TGTGCCATCAGGAGGTTTGGGGGTGCGCCTAACGGGACTAGCGGGAGGTACGGCACAGATACGCAGTATTTT.